This T cell receptor (beta chain) was recovered during a study of early stage breast cancer tumors (dated by TCRdb to about 2017). For the study in its entirety: Of the 15 or so invasive breast tumors, twelve were found to be estrogen receptor-positive, progesterone receptor-positive and HER2-negative. About 65% of the 12 ER+/PR+/HER2- tumors were invasive ductal carcinomas, while the other four were invasive lobular carcinomas. The average read coverage per sample was roughly 9.6-fold. Across all samples, a few million templates representing about 1 million unique clonotypes were detected. Summary of the overall study and its limitations: Chain pairing and functional markers such as CD4, CD8 and FOXP3 were missed by bulk genomic DNA sequencing of unsorted cells. The small cohort size prevented analysis by tumor subtype. Enriched TCRB sequences shared across patients were mostly commonly generated sequences, unlikely to play an important role in the tumor microenvironment. Repertoires from blood and normal breast were more alike than repertoires from blood and tumor, and in about 90% of the 16 patients, comparing each tissue with blood separated tumor from normal. Compared with adjacent normal breast tissue, tumors had higher clonality and roughly 2.4-fold greater T cell density.

About 19-50 mg of tumor tissue was diced and typically yielded more than 2.5 ug of DNA. The study profiled bulk TCR beta-chain repertoires in matched peripheral blood, tumor and adjacent normal breast tissue taken from about 15 patients with early-stage breast cancer. After resection, visually identified tumor tissue was excised and placed in prechilled RNAlater. Tumor tissue (roughly 17-50 mg) was diced and then homogenized with a TissueLyser II in RLTplus buffer containing beta-mercaptoethanol and antifoaming agent. Genomic DNA was extracted with the Qiagen AllPrep DNA/RNA Mini kit. Each sample was amplified as two independent genomic DNA replicates: 0.5 to 0.65 ug for blood and approximately 1.5 ug for tumor or normal breast. Following the manufacturer's instructions, the ImmunoSeq Intro kit was used to carry out TCRB sequencing on genomic DNA. Multiplex PCR ran roughly 30 cycles with proprietary primers and spike-in control sequences for absolute quantification. An 87-bp fragment spanning the CDR3 and flanking V and J genes was sequenced with single-end 150-bp reads. Seven samples, each with two replicates, were multiplexed per lane of an Illumina MiSeq using version 3.0 chemistry. Per the source publication's procedure: The vendor's proprietary pipeline processed the raw data and merged both replicates into a single result for each sample. To define clonotypes, the study grouped productive rearrangements that shared the V-gene family, CDR3 amino acid sequence and J-gene segment. Clonality was computed as 1 minus the normalized Shannon entropy (Pielou evenness) of TCRB abundances. To estimate T cell density, the total number of templates was divided by the number of input cells, which was inferred from the amount of DNA input. Recon, run with its default parameters, was used to estimate overall repertoire diversity and clonality. A clonotype counted as tumor-enriched if its abundance in tumor exceeded 0.1% and was at least 32-fold higher than its abundance in normal breast. The immuneACCESS repertoire file appears here via TCRdb, limited to in-frame rearrangements. These files lack a portion of the clones; in checked studies, under half of the deficit traces to unresolved V genes, and the cause of the others is not known. The D gene and trimming were derived from the DNA, and the V and J assignments and clone size from that table. The table for this sample lists roughly 30,000 clones; around 50% of them were counted only once. The ten largest make up around 9.1% of the sample.

From its cysteine to its phenylalanine, the CDR3 spans 14 amino acids. Here the CDR3 DNA is all that survives: 42 bases in frame from base 1. As encoded in the germline V gene, CDR1 is SGHDN while CDR2 is FVKESK. The junction shows trimming of 1 base on V and 7 bases on J, plus 14 bases between the germline ends. The table lists this clone with a few counts. Its antigen is not yet known. Base qualities are not provided; no much larger clone lies one nucleotide away. The receptor's source is a person in their fifties or sixties with breast cancer. The sequenced material came from breast tumor tissue. The sequence links TRBV14 to TRBJ2-7; a weak D assignment points to TRBD2 (5 bases agree). The CDR3: CASSQGLAPGEQYF. The DNA sequence reads TGTGCCAGCAGCCAAGGACTGGCCCCGGGGGAGCAGTACTTC. Beyond the CDR3, the reference TRBV14 and TRBJ2-7 genes provide the residues; the full variable domain reads: EAGVTQFPSHSVIEKGQTVTLRCDPISGHDNLYWYRRVMGKEIKFLLHFVKESKQDESGMPNNRFLAERTGGTYSTLKVQPAELEDSGVYFCASSQGLAPGEQYFGPGTRLTVT.